This T cell receptor beta chain was recovered during a study of T-cell reconstitution after alpha-beta-depleted transplantation in children. V lost 2 bases, J lost 3 bases, and 14 bases lay in between. Germline V lookup: CDR1 SGHRS, CDR2 YFSETQ. The CDR3 contains 16 residues. Unique molecular identifiers were incorporated into the prepared TCRbeta library. TCRdb ran MiXCR on the PCR reads and lists one entry per CDR3 protein. The sample has hundreds of thousands of distinct CDR3 sequences, more than 9% seen once. In this sample, this clonotype turned up many times. The source of this sequence is a human donor who donated a stem cell graft to a child with SCID. This specimen consisted of PBMCs from the stem cell graft donor, obtained from the stem cell graft. V usage is TRBV5-1 and J usage is TRBJ2-2; D is perhaps TRBD2 (5 bases). CDR3 sequence reads: CASSLVRDRDTGELFF. CDR3 DNA: TGCGCCAGCAGCTTAGTCCGGGATCGAGACACCGGGGAGCTGTTTTTT.